This passage covers 28 T cell receptor beta chains from one sample sequenced in a study of early stage breast cancer tumors. Here immunoSEQ multiplex PCR was the method, and the copy in TCRdb shows in-frame clones only, minus some. Of more than 55,000 clones in the sample, over 60% are singletons; the top ten hold roughly 3.5%. Sequenced: blood. These receptors originate from a person aged 30-39 years with breast cancer.

This rearrangement joins TRBV19 to TRBJ1-4; D gene ambiguous. Germline assignment: CDR1 LNHDA and CDR2 SQIVND (reference sequence). V dropped 1 base and J dropped 4 bases, with 10 bases sitting between them. The length of the CDR3 is 15 residues. The CDR3 is CASSIGAGLNEKLFF. CDR3 nucleotides: TGTGCCAGTAGTATAGGGGCAGGTCTTAATGAAAAACTGTTTTTT.

The V and J genes are TRBV4-1 and TRBJ2-7; maybe TRBD2 (5 bases). The CDR3 contains 16 residues. Germline V lookup: CDR1 MGHRA, CDR2 YSYEKL. Trimming left V 0 bases short and J 0 bases short, with 12 bases between. The CDR3 coding sequence is TGCGCCAGCAGCCAAGAACCGCGGGCGAACTCCTACGAGCAGTACTTC. This encodes CASSQEPRANSYEQYF.

The genes are TRBV30 and TRBJ2-1; D gene ambiguous. CDR3 length: 15 amino acids. Germline V gene sequence: CDR1 GTSNPN, CDR2 SVGIG (reference sequence). Trimming shortened V by 2 bases and J by 4 bases, and 15 bases separated the two germline ends. CDR3 protein: CAWSIGLGPYNEQFF. The CDR3 nucleotides are TGTGCCTGGAGTATAGGTTTAGGTCCTTACAATGAGCAGTTCTTC.

This rearrangement joins TRBV6-1 to TRBJ2-2; the D is unclear. Trimming took 0 bases from V and 5 from J, leaving 13 bases between them. This CDR3 comprises 16 residues. The germline V gene encodes CDR1 MNHNS and CDR2 SASEGT. The CDR3 DNA follows: TGTGCCAGCAGTGAAGCGCTAGTGTACGGTACCGGGGAGCTGTTTTTT. As protein: CASSEALVYGTGELFF.

The V and J genes are TRBV6-6 and TRBJ2-7; D not certain. Trimming left V 5 bases short and J 3 bases short, with 8 bases between. CDR3 length: 12 residues. Germline CDR1 is MNHNY and CDR2 is SVGAGI (reference sequence). CDR3 sequence (DNA): TGTGCCAGCAGTGCCTCCCTCTACGAGCAGTACTTC. Translation: CASSASLYEQYF.

The V gene is TRBV2, the J gene TRBJ2-1; possible D gene TRBD2, 5 bases. This CDR3 is 13 amino acids long. In germline, CDR1 is SNHLY, CDR2 FYNNEI. V lost 1 base to trimming and J lost 7 bases, with 8 bases between them. CDR3 DNA sequence: TGTGCCAGCAGTGAAGTGCGGGTTAATGAGCAGTTCTTC. Amino acid sequence: CASSEVRVNEQFF.

This sequence joins TRBV15 and TRBJ2-3; unclear D gene. Trimming left V 5 bases short and J 5 bases short, with 8 bases between. The CDR3 runs 12 residues. Germline V lookup: CDR1 LNHNV, CDR2 YYDKDF (reference sequence). This CDR3 reads CATSGFGDTQYF. The CDR3 bases are TGTGCCACCAGCGGTTTTGGAGATACGCAGTATTTT.

The rearrangement joins TRBV2 to TRBJ1-1, with D hard to call. This CDR3 is built from 14 residues. Per the germline V gene, CDR1 is SNHLY and CDR2 is FYNNEI. Trimming pared 3 bases from V and 5 bases from J, leaving 13 bases between. In DNA, the CDR3 is TGTGCCAGCAGTGAGGCCGCCCGTAGGACTGAAGCTTTCTTT. Amino acids: CASSEAARRTEAFF.

The CDR3 nucleotides read TGTGCCAGCAAGAGTCTAGGGACAGGGAGAAGCCAGCCCCAGCATTTT. Amino acid sequence: CASKSLGTGRSQPQHF. The V and J genes are TRBV28 and TRBJ1-5; 9 bases are shared with TRBD1. Germline lookup yields CDR1 MDHEN and CDR2 SYDVKM. The trim removed 7 bases at V and 7 bases at J, leaving 14 bases unmatched. This CDR3 region has 16 residues.

The rearrangement uses TRBV6-5 and TRBJ2-1; the D is unclear. The V end lost 4 bases, the J end lost 8 bases, and 6 bases lay between the germline ends. The CDR3 runs 11 residues. Germline V gene sequence: CDR1 MNHEY, CDR2 SVGAGI. The CDR3 loop is CASSSSYEQFF. The CDR3, as DNA: TGTGCCAGCAGTTCCTCATATGAGCAGTTCTTC.

This sequence joins TRBV5-1 and TRBJ2-5, with a weak D call TRBD2 (6 bases). The CDR3 is 14 amino acids. V dropped 0 bases and J dropped 4 bases, with 10 bases sitting between them. The germline V gene has CDR1 SGHRS and CDR2 YFSETQ. CDR3 coding DNA: TGCGCCAGCAGCTTGGAAGCAGCGGGAGAGACCCAGTACTTC. This sequence encodes CASSLEAAGETQYF.

The chain is built from TRBV25-1 and TRBJ2-6, with TRBD1 matching over 11 bases. The CDR3 extends over 18 amino acids. V was pared by 3 bases and J by 1 base, with 5 bases of the junction left unmatched. The V gene's germline CDR1 is MGHDK and CDR2 SYGVNS. The DNA of the CDR3 is TGTGCCAGCAGTGACGGGACAGGGGGGTTGTCTGGGGCCAACGTCCTGACTTTC. Encoded protein: CASSDGTGGLSGANVLTF.

J is TRBJ1-1 and V is TRBV7-6; TRBD1 agrees at 7 bases. The germline gives CDR1 SGHVS, CDR2 FNYEAQ. The length of the CDR3 is 12 residues. V was pared by 5 bases and J by 10 bases, with 7 bases of the junction left unmatched. CDR3 amino acids: CASSPRQGIAFF. CDR3 in DNA: TGTGCCAGCAGCCCCCGACAGGGTATAGCTTTCTTT.

The chain recombines TRBV7-9 with TRBJ2-7, with no clear D. Trimming shortened V by 2 bases and J by 5 bases, and 10 bases separated the two germline ends. Germline values: CDR1 SEHNR, CDR2 FQNEAQ (reference sequence). The CDR3 runs to 13 residues. CDR3 region: CASSLNSPHEQYF. The CDR3 DNA follows: TGTGCCAGCAGCTTAAACAGTCCCCACGAGCAGTACTTC. The full variable domain, with the rest looked up from reference TRBV7-9 and TRBJ2-7, is DTGVSQNPRHKITKRGQNVTFRCDPISEHNRLYWYRQTLGQGPEFLTYFQNEAQLEKSRLLSDRFSAERPKGSFSTLEIQRTEQGDSAMYLCASSLNSPHEQYFGPGTRLTVT.

The chain carries TRBV5-1 and TRBJ2-3, with TRBD2 identical over 7 bases. The germline V gene has CDR1 SGHRS and CDR2 YFSETQ. The CDR3 spans 17 residues. V shed 0 bases and J 3 bases; nucleotides not matched to a gene: 10. The CDR3 coding sequence is TGCGCCAGCAGCTTGGGAGCGGGCGGGAGTACTACAGATACGCAGTATTTT. This encodes CASSLGAGGSTTDTQYF.

This clone was counted once. J is TRBJ1-1 and V is TRBV30; 7 nucleotides agree with TRBD1. CDR1 is GTSNPN, CDR2 SVGIG, per germline (reference sequence). The CDR3 extends over 16 amino acids. Trimming at V came to 3 bases and at J to 0 bases, leaving 10 bases not matched to a gene. CDR3 in DNA: TGTGCCTGGAGGAGGGGAGGGGGCGGTTTGAACACTGAAGCTTTCTTT. Protein sequence: CAWRRGGGGLNTEAFF.

This chain uses TRBV6-5 with TRBJ1-2; D remains ambiguous. The CDR3 length is 13 residues. Trimming shortened V by 2 bases and J by 6 bases, and 10 bases separated the two germline ends. The V gene's germline CDR1 is MNHEY and CDR2 SVGAGI. The CDR3 DNA is TGTGCCAGCAGTTACAGGGCACGGGATGGCTACACCTTC. Amino acid sequence: CASSYRARDGYTF.

The rearrangement uses TRBV7-7 and TRBJ2-1, with D perhaps matching TRBD2 (6 bases). Germline CDR1 and CDR2: SSHAT and FNYEAQ (reference sequence). The V and J ends lost 5 bases and 8 bases respectively, with 22 bases between them. This CDR3 contains 16 residues. The DNA of the CDR3 is TGTGCCAGCAGCATGCAACTAGCCGGGAAAAGCGATGAGCAGTTCTTC. This codes for CASSMQLAGKSDEQFF.

This clone turned up a few times. This chain uses TRBV2 with TRBJ2-2; D uncertain. The germline V and J ends were trimmed by 1 base and 6 bases, with 3 bases remaining between them. CDR3 length equals 12 residues. CDR1 SNHLY and CDR2 FYNNEI come from the germline V gene. The CDR3 protein is CASSEDPGELFF. The CDR3 region has the DNA TGTGCCAGCAGTGAAGACCCCGGGGAGCTGTTTTTT.

The chain carries TRBV15 and TRBJ2-7; TRBD1 matches at 12 bases. Trimming removed 5 bases from V and 4 bases from J; junction bases left unmatched: 6. The germline gives CDR1 LNHNV, CDR2 YYDKDF (reference sequence). The CDR3 runs 15 residues. As DNA, the CDR3 is TGTGCCACCAGCGGTGGGACAGGGGGCGGGTACGAGCAGTACTTC. This sequence encodes CATSGGTGGGYEQYF.

The V gene is TRBV11-3, the J gene TRBJ1-4; tentative D call: TRBD1 (6 bases). The CDR3 sequence is 13 residues long. Germline CDR1 is SGHNT and CDR2 is YENEEA. Trimming took 7 bases from V and 8 from J, leaving 14 bases between them. This CDR3 reads CASTCGGTEKLFF. CDR3 in DNA: TGTGCCAGCACCTGTGGGGGCACAGAAAAACTGTTTTTT.

This clone was counted a single time. J is TRBJ2-7 and V is TRBV4-1; D remains unclear. V lost 2 bases, J lost 0 bases, and 11 bases lay in between. Germline lookup yields CDR1 MGHRA and CDR2 YSYEKL. The CDR3 runs to 15 residues. The CDR3 here is CASSQQMAVSYEQYF. The DNA for the CDR3 is TGCGCCAGCAGCCAACAGATGGCGGTCTCCTACGAGCAGTACTTC.

The chain uses TRBV7-2 and TRBJ2-7, with 11 positions matching TRBD2. V shed 5 bases, J shed 6 bases, and the junction held 9 bases outside the gene matches. This CDR3 contains 15 residues. Germline V lookup: CDR1 SGHTA, CDR2 FQGNSA. The CDR3 region is CASSETSGGFGEQYF. In DNA, the CDR3 is TGTGCCAGCAGCGAAACTAGCGGGGGATTCGGCGAGCAGTACTTC. The whole variable domain, filled in from reference TRBV7-2 and TRBJ2-7, reads GAGVSQSPSNKVTEKGKDVELRCDPISGHTALYWYRQSLGQGLEFLIYFQGNSAPDKSGLPSDRFSAERTGGSVSTLTIQRTQQEDSAVYLCASSETSGGFGEQYFGPGTRLTVT.

In DNA form, the CDR3 reads TGCGCCAGCAGCTGGGCCGGGACATCGCAAGAGACCCAGTACTTC. Amino acid sequence: CASSWAGTSQETQYF. The chain uses TRBV5-1 and TRBJ2-5; D perhaps matches TRBD1 (6 bases). Trimming removed 3 bases at V and 2 bases at J, with 14 bases between. CDR1 is SGHRS and CDR2 is YFSETQ in the germline V gene. The CDR3 is 15 amino acids.

The chain has TRBV19 and TRBJ2-1; 8 bases fit TRBD2. Germline V gene sequence: CDR1 LNHDA, CDR2 SQIVND (reference sequence). The CDR3 consists of 16 residues. Trimming at V came to 4 bases and at J to 0 bases, leaving 5 bases not matched to a gene. CDR3 in DNA: TGTGCCAGTAGTAAACGGGGGGGGAGCTCCTACAATGAGCAGTTCTTC. It translates to CASSKRGGSSYNEQFF.

This rearrangement joins TRBV7-8 to TRBJ2-5; tentatively, D is TRBD2 (5 bases). This CDR3 is built from 14 residues. V lost 4 bases and J 5 bases, leaving 14 bases between the germline ends. CDR1 is SGHVS, CDR2 FQNEAQ, per germline. The CDR3 nucleotides read TGTGCCAGCAGCTCGGGCGGGCGAAGGGAGACCCAGTACTTC. This codes for CASSSGGRRETQYF.

V and J are TRBV18 and TRBJ2-3; the D gene is possibly TRBD2 (6 bases). With 6 bases removed from V and 0 bases from J, the gap between germline ends came to 10 bases. From germline, CDR1 is KGHSH and CDR2 LQKENI. The length of the CDR3 is 14 residues. For the CDR3, the DNA is TGTGCCAGCTCGCCGAGCGGGAGCACAGATACGCAGTATTTT. Protein: CASSPSGSTDTQYF.

The chain carries TRBV2 and TRBJ2-1, with D perhaps matching TRBD1 (5 bases). CDR3 length equals 11 residues. V was shortened by 6 bases and J by 9 bases, with 9 bases between the two germline ends. Germline CDR1 is SNHLY and CDR2 is FYNNEI. The CDR3 DNA is TGTGCCAGCAGGGGGCAGCGTGAGCAGTTCTTC. Its protein is CASRGQREQFF.